These 23 T cell receptor beta chains were all obtained from the same sample, sequenced in a study of T cell repertoires in cytomegalovirus infection (dated by TCRdb to between 2018 and 2021). Data came from an Illumina HiSeq 1500. In TCRdb, the public reads were trimmed at Q25 with fastp and aligned with MiXCR, with productive beta chains retained. CDR3 protein sequences are deduplicated, and each keeps its most common genes and DNA. This sample gives some 680,000 distinct CDR3 sequences in total; roughly 36% of them show up just once. Together, the top ten hold around 3% of the sample. Material: PBMCs. Receptors were obtained from a human donor in good health (CMV status not recorded). Some clones in this sample may be carry-over from other donors' samples.

The chain is built from TRBV11-3 and TRBJ2-1; D is undetermined. Trimming cost V 4 bases and J 7 bases, with 11 bases left between them. Germline V CDR1 and CDR2: SGHNT, YENEEA. The CDR3 contains 13 residues. For the CDR3, the DNA is TGTGCCAGCAGCTCAGATGAATCAAATGAGCAGTTCTTC. Protein product: CASSSDESNEQFF.

About this clonotype: The CDR3 carries no conserved terminal phenylalanine or tryptophan, so it likely arises from a read error. The DNA is omitted, as the CDR3 cannot be located on it reliably, and the CDR3 follows TCRdb's listing. The chain carries TRBV7-2 and TRBJ2-7. Germline lookup yields CDR1 SGHTA and CDR2 FQGNSA. The CDR3 is 11 amino acids long, termini counted. CDR3 region: CASSLAGRPYL.

V is TRBV29-1 and J is TRBJ2-3; TRBD1 matches at 11 bases. The CDR3 length is 14 residues. The germline CDR1 and CDR2 sequences are SQVTM and ANQGSEA. Losses at the gene ends were 3 bases for V and 1 base for J; bases not matched to a gene: 0. CDR3 DNA sequence: TGCAGCGTTGAGGGACAGGGGGGCACAGATACGCAGTATTTT. It translates to CSVEGQGGTDTQYF.

The genes are TRBV29-1 and TRBJ1-3; a weak D match, TRBD1 (5 bases). Germline CDR1 SQVTM, CDR2 ANQGSEA. V was pared by 1 base and J by 5 bases, with 9 bases between. This CDR3 is built from 13 residues. CDR3 nucleotides: TGCAGCGTTGAAGTCCGACAGAGAAACACCATATATTTT. Its translation is CSVEVRQRNTIYF.

This clonotype has ten or more counts. V gene TRBV7-8 combines with J gene TRBJ1-2; D unclear. The CDR3 extends over 15 amino acids. CDR1 is SGHVS, CDR2 FQNEAQ, per germline. V lost 5 bases, J lost 2 bases, and 15 bases lay in between. The CDR3 DNA reads as TGTGCCAGCAGCACGAATCGGACCACGAACTATGGCTACACCTTC. Translated, it gives CASSTNRTTNYGYTF. Full variable domain (outside the CDR3, taken from reference TRBV7-8 and TRBJ1-2): GAGVSQSPRYKVAKRGQDVALRCDPISGHVSLFWYQQALGQGPEFLTYFQNEAQLDKSGLPSDRFFAERPEGSVSTLKIQRTQQEDSAVYLCASSTNRTTNYGYTFGSGTRLTVV.

The CDR3 loop is CASSLQQGPQHF. CDR3 nucleotides: TGTGCCAGCAGCTTACAACAGGGCCCGCAGCATTTT. The chain has TRBV7-8 and TRBJ1-5, with a possible D match to TRBD1 (6 bases). V was cut by 2 bases and J by 13 bases, with 12 bases left in between. In germline, CDR1 is SGHVS, CDR2 FQNEAQ. CDR3 length: 12 residues. Variable domain in full (rest from reference TRBV7-8 and TRBJ1-5): GAGVSQSPRYKVAKRGQDVALRCDPISGHVSLFWYQQALGQGPEFLTYFQNEAQLDKSGLPSDRFFAERPEGSVSTLKIQRTQQEDSAVYLCASSLQQGPQHFGDGTRLSIL.

The chain combines TRBV12-3 or TRBV12-4 with TRBJ2-5; 11 bases match TRBD2. The CDR3 is made up of 15 amino acids. Unmatched junction bases numbered 5, after V lost 6 bases and J lost 2 bases. CDR3 amino acids: CASRDLAGGQETQYF. CDR3 bases: TGTGCCAGCAGAGATTTAGCGGGAGGGCAAGAGACCCAGTACTTC.

The V call is TRBV5-5, the J call TRBJ1-1; no firm D call. The length of the CDR3 is 13 residues. The germline CDR1 and CDR2 sequences are SGHKS and YYEKEE (reference sequence). Trimming left V 4 bases short and J 1 base short, with 8 bases between. CDR3 in amino acids: CASSTTPNTEAFF. The CDR3 DNA follows: TGTGCCAGCAGCACCACACCGAACACTGAAGCTTTCTTT.

Only a few counts were recorded for this clonotype. The rearrangement uses TRBV20-1 and TRBJ2-7; D could derive from TRBD1 or TRBD2 (5 bases each). Germline V lookup: CDR1 DFQATT, CDR2 SNEGSKA (reference sequence). V lost 6 bases and J lost 5, with 17 bases in between. The CDR3 extends over 13 amino acids. CDR3 sequence: CSAWDAQFHEQYF. The CDR3 DNA reads as TGCAGTGCGTGGGACGCCCAGTTCCACGAGCAGTACTTC.

This clonotype was detected a few times. J is TRBJ2-7 and V is TRBV7-6; D is unresolved. CDR3 length: 12 residues. CDR1 and CDR2 (germline): SGHVS, FNYEAQ. V gave up 6 bases and J gave up 5 bases, with 11 bases separating them. The CDR3 here is CASSTGGNEQYF. CDR3 DNA sequence: TGTGCCAGCAGTACGGGCGGCAACGAGCAGTACTTC.

This clonotype has at least ten counts. The V and J genes are TRBV7-8 and TRBJ1-4; D is undetermined. Germline-derived CDR1 and CDR2 are SGHVS and FQNEAQ. Trimming removed 3 bases at V and 0 bases at J, with 8 bases between. The CDR3 is 15 residues long. The CDR3 here is CASSFERATNEKLFF. CDR3 bases: TGTGCCAGCAGCTTTGAGAGAGCAACTAATGAAAAACTGTTTTTT.

The sample holds one count of this clonotype. This chain connects TRBV28 to TRBJ2-7; possibly TRBD2 for D (6 bases). The germline V and J ends were trimmed by 7 bases and 0 bases, with 16 bases remaining between them. Germline-derived CDR1 and CDR2 are MDHEN and SYDVKM. This CDR3 is 15 amino acids long. CDR3 DNA: TGTGCCAGCACCCCAAGCGGGTCCCTCTCCTACGAGCAGTACTTC. It yields the protein CASTPSGSLSYEQYF. The complete variable domain, with remaining parts taken from reference TRBV28 and TRBJ2-7, reads DVKVTQSSRYLVKRTGEKVFLECVQDMDHENMFWYRQDPGLGLRLIYFSYDVKMKEKGDIPEGYSVSREKKERFSLILESASTNQTSMYLCASTPSGSLSYEQYFGPGTRLTVT.

The sample holds a few counts of this clonotype. V gene TRBV19 combines with J gene TRBJ1-5; tentatively, D is TRBD1 (6 bases). The V gene's germline CDR1 is LNHDA and CDR2 SQIVND (reference sequence). The CDR3 contains 15 residues. The V end lost 5 bases, the J end lost 1 base, and 12 bases lay between the germline ends. As DNA, the CDR3 is TGTGCCAGTAGTTTACAGGGTCAGAGCAATCAGCCCCAGCATTTT. Residues: CASSLQGQSNQPQHF.

This chain links TRBV6-5 with TRBJ2-7; D not resolved. V shed 5 bases and J shed 0 bases, with 8 bases lying between them. The CDR3 runs 13 residues. CDR1 is MNHEY and CDR2 is SVGAGI in the germline V gene. CDR3 protein: CASSRAPSYEQYF. DNA for the CDR3: TGTGCCAGCAGTAGGGCACCCTCCTACGAGCAGTACTTC.

The chain carries TRBV27 and TRBJ2-7; the D gene is possibly TRBD2 (6 bases). There are 16 residues in the CDR3. V was cut by 0 bases and J by 0 bases, with 12 bases left in between. Germline V gene data show CDR1 as MNHEY and CDR2 as SMNVEV (reference sequence). The CDR3 region has the DNA TGTGCCAGCAGTTTATCGGAAGGGGAGGCCTCCTACGAGCAGTACTTC. Amino acid sequence: CASSLSEGEASYEQYF.

This clonotype turned up a few times. This rearrangement joins TRBV28 to TRBJ1-6, with D unresolved. CDR3 length equals 15 residues. V lost 5 bases and J lost 5, with 13 bases in between. Germline CDR1 reads MDHEN; CDR2 reads SYDVKM. The CDR3 region is CASSPRLGNNSPLHF. The CDR3 DNA sequence: TGTGCCAGCAGTCCCCGGTTAGGAAATAATTCACCCCTCCACTTT. The complete variable domain, with remaining parts taken from reference TRBV28 and TRBJ1-6, reads DVKVTQSSRYLVKRTGEKVFLECVQDMDHENMFWYRQDPGLGLRLIYFSYDVKMKEKGDIPEGYSVSREKKERFSLILESASTNQTSMYLCASSPRLGNNSPLHFGNGTRLTVT.

The rearrangement uses TRBV12-3 or TRBV12-4 and TRBJ2-1; 8 bases are a match to TRBD1. The CDR3 is 13 amino acids. The ends lost 7 bases at V and 9 bases at J; junction bases unmatched: 8. DNA for the CDR3: TGTGCCAGCATAAGCACAGGGGGGACTGAGCAGTTCTTC. Its translation is CASISTGGTEQFF.

The chain recombines TRBV2 with TRBJ2-1, with D perhaps matching TRBD1 (6 bases). Germline V gene data show CDR1 as SNHLY and CDR2 as FYNNEI. V shed 0 bases and J shed 10 bases, with 16 bases lying between them. The CDR3 is 15 residues long. CDR3 region: CASSEAPRTGGEQFF. CDR3 in DNA: TGTGCCAGCAGTGAAGCGCCTCGTACTGGGGGCGAGCAGTTCTTC.

The rearrangement links TRBV28 to TRBJ2-3; 7 nucleotides align to TRBD2. There are 12 residues in the CDR3. The germline V gene encodes CDR1 MDHEN and CDR2 SYDVKM. The J segment lost 9 bases and the V segment lost 6 bases, leaving 6 bases of the junction unmatched. CDR3 in amino acids: CASRTSSGTQYF. CDR3 DNA: TGTGCCAGCAGAACCTCTAGCGGAACGCAGTATTTT. The complete variable domain, with remaining parts taken from reference TRBV28 and TRBJ2-3, reads DVKVTQSSRYLVKRTGEKVFLECVQDMDHENMFWYRQDPGLGLRLIYFSYDVKMKEKGDIPEGYSVSREKKERFSLILESASTNQTSMYLCASRTSSGTQYFGPGTRLTVL.

This rearrangement joins TRBV7-3 to TRBJ1-1; D is uncertain. This CDR3 comprises 13 residues. Trimming took 5 bases from V and 8 from J, leaving 15 bases between them. CDR1 is SGHTA, CDR2 FQGTGA, per germline. The CDR3: CASSPSAVSEAFF. DNA of the CDR3: TGTGCCAGCAGCCCCTCGGCGGTGTCGGAAGCTTTCTTT.

The chain links TRBV11-2 to TRBJ2-3, with 7 bases aligning to TRBD1. V shed 5 bases, J shed 8 bases, and the junction held 7 bases outside the gene matches. Germline values: CDR1 SGHAT, CDR2 FQNNGV. The CDR3 sequence is 13 residues long. Here the CDR3 reads CASSEETGSTQYF. Here the CDR3 DNA reads TGTGCCAGCAGCGAGGAGACAGGGAGTACGCAGTATTTT.

Comments on this clonotype: One end of the junction varies from germline; a read error may be responsible. The chain links TRBV7-6 to TRBJ1-2; 10 nucleotides match TRBD1. The germline CDR1 and CDR2 sequences are SGHVS and FNYEAQ. The CDR3 has 14 residues. The CDR3 DNA is TGTTCCAGCATACGGGGGACAGGGGATCCTGGCTACACCTTC. Amino acid sequence: CSSIRGTGDPGYTF.

The chain couples TRBV12-3 or TRBV12-4 to TRBJ2-2; D might be TRBD1 or TRBD2, each matching 5 bases. V lost 3 bases and J 6 bases, leaving 8 bases between the germline ends. This CDR3 is built from 13 residues. The CDR3 DNA follows: TGTGCCAGCAGTTTCCAGGGAGCCGGGGAGCTGTTTTTT. Translation: CASSFQGAGELFF.